The next 4 T cell receptor beta chains were all read from a single sample in a study of T cell responses to AZD1222 COVID-19 vaccine. Libraries were prepared by immunoSEQ multiplex PCR; TCRdb keeps only in-frame clonotypes and omits some of them. The sample includes roughly 160,000 clones, roughly 94% of them seen just once. The specimen was peripheral blood, collected 28 days after the second AZD1222 dose. These receptors came from an adult who received the AZD1222 COVID-19 vaccine.

The DNA for the CDR3 is TGTGCCATCAGTGACTCGACATTCGGGGACATATCACACTATGGCTACACCTTC. Amino acids: CAISDSTFGDISHYGYTF. This rearrangement joins TRBV10-3 to TRBJ1-2; possibly TRBD1 for D (6 bases). Trimming shortened V by 3 bases and J by 3 bases, and 23 bases separated the two germline ends. This CDR3 is built from 18 residues. Germline CDR1 is ENHRY and CDR2 is SYGVKD.

The rearrangement joins TRBV28 to TRBJ2-2; D is unclear. The CDR3 spans 16 residues. Germline lookup yields CDR1 MDHEN and CDR2 SYDVKM. Trimming removed 4 bases at V and 8 bases at J, with 20 bases between. CDR3 protein: CASSSLRKAIGGELFF. The CDR3 bases are TGTGCCAGCAGTTCGTTAAGAAAAGCGATAGGGGGGGAGCTGTTTTTT.

The chain employs TRBV30 and TRBJ1-1; D is unresolved. Germline V gives CDR1 GTSNPN, CDR2 SVGIG (reference sequence). V was trimmed by 0 bases and J by 1 base, leaving 6 bases between them. The CDR3 consists of 13 residues. Here the CDR3 reads CAWSVQPNTEAFF. The CDR3 nucleotides are TGTGCCTGGAGTGTACAACCGAACACTGAAGCTTTCTTT.

This clone turned up a few times. V is TRBV7-3 and J is TRBJ2-7, with D hard to call. The germline V gene has CDR1 SGHTA and CDR2 FQGTGA. The CDR3 is 12 amino acids. V was trimmed by 2 bases and J by 8 bases, leaving 10 bases between them. CDR3 DNA sequence: TGTGCCAGCAGCTTACCCAGGACCAAGCAGTACTTC. Its protein is CASSLPRTKQYF.